Each of the 29 T cell receptor beta chains below was sequenced from the same sample in a study of blood T cell repertoires in COVID-19. Only in-frame clones appear in the TCRdb table, and some are missing; sequencing was by immunoSEQ multiplex PCR. The sample lists about 44,000 clones; around nine tenths were seen once. The sample was peripheral blood. The receptors here all came from a middle-aged woman with acute or convalescent COVID-19.

This clone appeared once. The chain uses TRBV19 and TRBJ2-7, with 10 bases matching TRBD2. CDR1 is LNHDA, CDR2 SQIVND, per germline (reference sequence). The CDR3 spans 15 residues. Unmatched junction bases numbered 3, after V lost 1 base and J lost 3 bases. CDR3 nucleotides: TGTGCCAGTAGTATAGCTAGCGGGAGATACTACGAGCAGTACTTC. It encodes CASSIASGRYYEQYF.

V and J are TRBV29-1 and TRBJ1-1; 8 bases map to TRBD1. The germline V gene encodes CDR1 SQVTM and CDR2 ANQGSEA. The CDR3 covers 11 residues. Unmatched junction bases numbered 5, after V lost 4 bases and J lost 10 bases. The CDR3 is CSVGGTGRAFF. CDR3 bases: TGCAGCGTTGGGGGGACAGGACGAGCTTTCTTT. The full variable domain, completed using reference TRBV29-1 and TRBJ1-1, is SAVISQKPSRDICQRGTSLTIQCQVDSQVTMMFWYRQQPGQSLTLIATANQGSEATYESGFVIDKFPISRPNLTFSTLTVSNMSPEDSSIYLCSVGGTGRAFFGQGTRLTVV.

This clone has only one observation. The chain carries TRBV5-1 and TRBJ2-3, with 7 bases lining up with TRBD1. CDR1 is SGHRS, CDR2 YFSETQ, per germline. With 4 bases clipped from V and 3 bases from J, the junction kept 5 bases outside the gene matches. The CDR3 consists of 14 residues. The CDR3 nucleotides read TGCGCCAGCAGCCCACAGGGGAAAACAGATACGCAGTATTTT. This encodes CASSPQGKTDTQYF.

The chain recombines TRBV5-1 with TRBJ1-1; 9 bases match TRBD1. V was pared by 5 bases and J by 2 bases, with 1 base of the junction left unmatched. Germline lookup yields CDR1 SGHRS and CDR2 YFSETQ. The CDR3 totals 13 residues. DNA of the CDR3: TGCGCCAGCAGAACAGGGGGCAACACTGAAGCTTTCTTT. Its translation is CASRTGGNTEAFF. Supplemented by reference TRBV5-1 and TRBJ1-1, the full variable domain reads KAGVTQTPRYLIKTRGQQVTLSCSPISGHRSVSWYQQTPGQGLQFLFEYFSETQRNKGNFPGRFSGRQFSNSRSEMNVSTLELGDSALYLCASRTGGNTEAFFGQGTRLTVV.

The chain uses TRBV21-1 and TRBJ2-7; the table's D gene call, TRBD2, was not cross checked with the DNA. TRBV21-1 is termed a pseudogene. The CDR3 has 16 amino acids. CDR3 in amino acids: CASSDTKAGRPYEQYF. The CDR3 nucleotides are TGTGCCAGCAGCGACACCAAGGCAGGGAGGCCCTACGAGCAGTACTTC.

This clone was detected once. J is TRBJ1-3 and V is TRBV7-6; 8 bases match TRBD1. In germline, CDR1 is SGHVS, CDR2 FNYEAQ. V lost 5 bases to trimming and J lost 0 bases; unmatched junction nucleotides: 9. The CDR3 is 17 residues long. For the CDR3, the DNA is TGTGCCAGCAGCCATCGACAGGGGCGGAGCTCTGGAAACACCATATATTTT. This codes for CASSHRQGRSSGNTIYF.

CDR3 bases: TGTGCCAGCTCTCCCGGAAAGCGGGGGGAATACGAGCAGTACTTC. Its protein product is CASSPGKRGEYEQYF. V gene TRBV18 combines with J gene TRBJ2-7; 9 bases match TRBD2. This CDR3 has 15 residues. Per germline, CDR1 KGHSH and CDR2 LQKENI. J was trimmed by 4 bases and V by 6 bases; bases with no gene match: 10.

The chain joins TRBV21-1 to TRBJ1-1; the table names TRBD1, a call not compared with the DNA. TRBV21-1 counts as a pseudogene. CDR3 length equals 13 residues. The CDR3 region has the DNA TGTGCCAGCAGCAAAGAAATCCGGACAGAAGCTTTCTTT. Its translation: CASSKEIRTEAFF.

The chain recombines TRBV29-1 with TRBJ2-7; the D gene is possibly TRBD1 (6 bases). The CDR3 has 13 amino acids. Germline V CDR1 and CDR2: SQVTM, ANQGSEA. Trimming left V 8 bases short and J 7 bases short, with 21 bases between. The CDR3 DNA reads TGCAGCATCCGAAGCAGGGGCCCGGGAGAGCAGTACTTC. This sequence encodes CSIRSRGPGEQYF.

The rearrangement links TRBV2 to TRBJ1-4; TRBD1 matches 8 bases. Germline values: CDR1 SNHLY, CDR2 FYNNEI. The trim removed 5 bases at V and 7 bases at J, leaving 6 bases unmatched. The CDR3 is 14 residues long. Here the CDR3 DNA reads TGTGCCAGCAGTATTAGGACAGGGAGTGAAAAACTGTTTTTT. Amino acid sequence: CASSIRTGSEKLFF.

The J gene is TRBJ1-1, the V gene TRBV7-9; D gene uncertain. V lost 1 base and J 6 bases, leaving 9 bases between the germline ends. This CDR3 region has 13 residues. Germline V lookup: CDR1 SEHNR, CDR2 FQNEAQ (reference sequence). CDR3 DNA: TGTGCCAGCAGCTTAGGAGAATTCGCTGAAGCTTTCTTT. Translation: CASSLGEFAEAFF.

V usage is TRBV24-1 and J usage is TRBJ2-5; the D is unclear. Germline V gene lookup returns CDR1 KGHDR and CDR2 SFDVKD. Trimming pared 3 bases from V and 5 bases from J, leaving 3 bases between. The CDR3 length is 11 residues. The CDR3 DNA is TGTGCCACCAGTGATGAGGAGACCCAGTACTTC. Protein: CATSDEETQYF.

This clone was observed a handful of times. This chain links TRBV28 with TRBJ1-2, with D hard to call. Deletions cut 4 bases from V and 6 bases from J, with 9 bases between. Germline-derived CDR1 and CDR2 are MDHEN and SYDVKM. This CDR3 spans 12 amino acids. In DNA form, the CDR3 reads TGTGCCAGCAGTTCCGGGTTAGATGGCTACACCTTC. This sequence encodes CASSSGLDGYTF.

As concerns this clone: Relative to the germline gene, one junction end is altered; a read error may explain this. The chain joins TRBV7-7 to TRBJ2-3, with 9 nucleotides matching TRBD2. The germline gives CDR1 SSHAT, CDR2 FNYEAQ (reference sequence). The CDR3 sequence is 15 residues long. CDR3 protein: CASSLGVAGADTQYF. CDR3 nucleotide sequence: TGTGCTAGCAGCTTAGGAGTAGCGGGAGCAGATACGCAGTATTTT.

J is TRBJ2-7 and V is TRBV27, with TRBD1 identical over 8 bases. V dropped 6 bases and J dropped 2; count of bases not matched to a gene: 6. The CDR3 is 14 amino acids. Germline V gene sequence: CDR1 MNHEY, CDR2 SMNVEV (reference sequence). The DNA of the CDR3 is TGTGCCAGCAGCCGGGACAGGCGAACCTACGAGCAGTACTTC. Translation: CASSRDRRTYEQYF.

CDR3 sequence (DNA): TGCGCCAGCAGCTTGGATCCGGGGGCCTACGAGCAGTACTTC. It translates to CASSLDPGAYEQYF. This chain connects TRBV5-1 to TRBJ2-7; a possible D gene is TRBD2 (6 bases). This CDR3 is 14 amino acids long. V was pared by 0 bases and J by 2 bases, with 9 bases between. Germline-derived CDR1 and CDR2 are SGHRS and YFSETQ.

The J gene is TRBJ2-1, the V gene TRBV11-2; D not certain. Trimming pared 1 base from V and 1 base from J, leaving 14 bases between. The CDR3 runs to 17 residues. Per germline, CDR1 SGHAT and CDR2 FQNNGV. This CDR3 reads CASSLAPRLDSYNEQFF. The CDR3 DNA reads TGTGCCAGCAGCTTAGCCCCCCGACTCGATTCCTACAATGAGCAGTTCTTC.

The genes are TRBV9 and TRBJ2-7; TRBD1 aligns across 7 bases. Trimming cost V 0 bases and J 3 bases; bases outside gene matches: 6. The CDR3 is made up of 15 amino acids. Germline CDR1 SGDLS, CDR2 YYNGEE. CDR3 DNA: TGTGCCAGCAGCGTAGCGACAGGGAACCTCTACGAGCAGTACTTC. Its translation is CASSVATGNLYEQYF.

This chain links TRBV4-1 with TRBJ1-2; TRBD1 agrees at 7 bases. Unmatched junction bases numbered 3, after V lost 1 base and J lost 4 bases. Germline assignment: CDR1 MGHRA and CDR2 YSYEKL. This CDR3 is built from 14 residues. CDR3 nucleotide sequence: TGCGCCAGCAGCCAAGCAGGGGGAGGCTATGGCTACACCTTC. Residues: CASSQAGGGYGYTF.

This sequence joins TRBV5-1 and TRBJ2-5; 9 positions agree with TRBD1. The CDR3 totals 15 residues. V lost 4 bases and J lost 4; bases outside the gene matches: 8. In germline, CDR1 is SGHRS, CDR2 YFSETQ. CDR3 bases: TGCGCCAGCAGCCCGGGACAGGGCGGGGGAGAGACCCAGTACTTC. Translation: CASSPGQGGGETQYF. Complete variable domain (other parts from reference TRBV5-1 and TRBJ2-5): KAGVTQTPRYLIKTRGQQVTLSCSPISGHRSVSWYQQTPGQGLQFLFEYFSETQRNKGNFPGRFSGRQFSNSRSEMNVSTLELGDSALYLCASSPGQGGGETQYFGPGTRLLVL.

The V call is TRBV6-4, the J call TRBJ2-1, with D possibly TRBD2 on 5 matching bases. V lost 3 bases to trimming and J lost 5 bases, with 8 bases between them. Germline-derived CDR1 and CDR2 are MRHNA and SNTAGT. The CDR3 is 13 residues long. CDR3 bases: TGTGCCAGCAGTGATGGACTTAACAATGAGCAGTTCTTC. Amino acids: CASSDGLNNEQFF.

This clone was counted once. V and J are TRBV24-1 and TRBJ1-5; D not resolved. The germline gives CDR1 KGHDR, CDR2 SFDVKD. Trimming removed 3 bases from V and 1 base from J, with 6 bases in between. There are 14 residues in the CDR3. In DNA, the CDR3 is TGTGCCACCAGTGATCCGAGGAGCAATCAGCCCCAGCATTTT. Its translation: CATSDPRSNQPQHF.

In DNA, the CDR3 is TGTGCCAGCAGCCGTTACATGGGGCCTCGAAATGAGCAGTTCTTC. Its protein is CASSRYMGPRNEQFF. V and J are TRBV6-5 and TRBJ2-1, with D possibly matching TRBD1 (5 bases). The CDR3 length is 15 residues. V shed 6 bases and J shed 7 bases, with 19 bases lying between them. CDR1 and CDR2 (germline): MNHEY, SVGAGI.

The chain uses TRBV11-2 and TRBJ1-2; 8 bases are a match to TRBD1. Germline CDR1 reads SGHAT; CDR2 reads FQNNGV. Trimming at V came to 5 bases and at J to 7 bases, leaving 0 bases not matched to a gene. The CDR3 contains 11 residues. The CDR3 is CASSDRGGYTF. The CDR3 DNA is TGTGCCAGCAGCGACAGGGGTGGCTACACCTTC.

This clone was detected a few times. The genes are TRBV2 and TRBJ1-5, with D uncertain. The CDR3 is made up of 12 amino acids. V lost 4 bases to trimming and J lost 4 bases, with 5 bases between them. Germline CDR1 is SNHLY and CDR2 is FYNNEI. The CDR3 loop is CASSARNQPQHF. CDR3 nucleotide sequence: TGTGCCAGCAGTGCGCGGAATCAGCCCCAGCATTTT.

The CDR3: CAISDTGGMEETQYF. The DNA for the CDR3 is TGTGCCATCAGCGATACAGGGGGCATGGAGGAGACCCAGTACTTC. This rearrangement joins TRBV10-3 to TRBJ2-5, with 9 bases identical to TRBD1. Germline CDR1 reads ENHRY; CDR2 reads SYGVKD. V was pared by 6 bases and J by 5 bases, with 10 bases of the junction left unmatched. This CDR3 has 15 residues.

The chain couples TRBV28 to TRBJ1-1; TRBD1 aligns across 11 bases. CDR1 MDHEN and CDR2 SYDVKM come from the germline V gene. Trimming removed 5 bases from V and 10 bases from J; junction bases left unmatched: 9. The CDR3 length is 14 residues. The CDR3 DNA is TGTGCCAGCAGTCCTCCGGGACAGGGGGGGAGAGCTTTCTTT. Residues: CASSPPGQGGRAFF. Complete variable domain (other parts from reference TRBV28 and TRBJ1-1): DVKVTQSSRYLVKRTGEKVFLECVQDMDHENMFWYRQDPGLGLRLIYFSYDVKMKEKGDIPEGYSVSREKKERFSLILESASTNQTSMYLCASSPPGQGGRAFFGQGTRLTVV.

J is TRBJ2-3 and V is TRBV7-8, with 7 positions matching TRBD2. The CDR3 has 16 residues. J was trimmed by 1 base and V by 2 bases; bases with no gene match: 6. Per the germline V gene, CDR1 is SGHVS and CDR2 is FQNEAQ. This CDR3 is CASSLRPREGTDTQYF. The CDR3 DNA is TGTGCCAGCAGCTTAAGGCCTCGGGAGGGCACAGATACGCAGTATTTT.

This chain connects TRBV7-2 to TRBJ2-7; 9 bases line up with TRBD1. J lost 0 bases, V lost 5 bases, and 5 bases had no gene match. The CDR3 spans 15 residues. CDR1 SGHTA and CDR2 FQGNSA come from the germline V gene. The CDR3 nucleotides read TGTGCCAGCAGCAAAGGGACAGGGTTCTCCTACGAGCAGTACTTC. Translated: CASSKGTGFSYEQYF.